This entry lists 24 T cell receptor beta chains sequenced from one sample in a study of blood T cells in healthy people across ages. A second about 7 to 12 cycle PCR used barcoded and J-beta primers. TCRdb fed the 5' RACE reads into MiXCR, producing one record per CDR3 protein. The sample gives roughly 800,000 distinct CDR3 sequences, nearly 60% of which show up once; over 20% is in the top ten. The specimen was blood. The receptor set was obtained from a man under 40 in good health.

The CDR3 here is CASSQDPGQGETQYF. The DNA for the CDR3 is TGCGCCAGCAGCCAAGATCCGGGACAGGGAGAGACCCAGTACTTC. The rearrangement uses TRBV4-1 and TRBJ2-5, with TRBD1 matching over 9 bases. The CDR3 is 15 amino acids. From germline, CDR1 is MGHRA and CDR2 YSYEKL. Unmatched junction bases numbered 3, after V lost 0 bases and J lost 4 bases.

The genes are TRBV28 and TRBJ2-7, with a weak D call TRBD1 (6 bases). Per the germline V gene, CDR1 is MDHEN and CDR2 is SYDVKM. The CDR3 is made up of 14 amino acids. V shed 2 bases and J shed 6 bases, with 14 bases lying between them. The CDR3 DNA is TGTGCCAGCAGTTTAGCCGGACAGATCCGCGAGCAGTACTTC. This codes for CASSLAGQIREQYF.

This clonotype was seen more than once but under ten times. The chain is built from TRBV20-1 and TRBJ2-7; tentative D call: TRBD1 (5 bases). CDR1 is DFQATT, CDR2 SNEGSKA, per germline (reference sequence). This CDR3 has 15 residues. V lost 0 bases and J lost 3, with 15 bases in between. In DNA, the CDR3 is TGCAGTGCTAGAGATCCAAAGGGGCAGGGCTACGAGCAGTACTTC. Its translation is CSARDPKGQGYEQYF.

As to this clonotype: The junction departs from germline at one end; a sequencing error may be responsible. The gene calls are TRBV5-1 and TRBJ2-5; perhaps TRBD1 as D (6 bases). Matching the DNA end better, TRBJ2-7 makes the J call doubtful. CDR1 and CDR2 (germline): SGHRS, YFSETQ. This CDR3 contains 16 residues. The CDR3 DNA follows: TGTGCCAGCAGCTACTGGGACACCCGGTTGAGTTACGAGCAGTACTTC. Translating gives CASSYWDTRLSYEQYF.

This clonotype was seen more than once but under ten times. CDR3 loop: CASSQDSIAGPYNEQFF. The CDR3 coding sequence is TGCGCCAGCAGCCAGGATTCAATAGCGGGACCCTACAATGAGCAGTTCTTC. The gene calls are TRBV4-3 and TRBJ2-1; 8 bases fit TRBD2. J gave up 2 bases and V 3 bases, and 9 bases lay outside the gene matches. The CDR3 consists of 17 residues. The germline CDR1 and CDR2 sequences are LGHNA and YSLEER.

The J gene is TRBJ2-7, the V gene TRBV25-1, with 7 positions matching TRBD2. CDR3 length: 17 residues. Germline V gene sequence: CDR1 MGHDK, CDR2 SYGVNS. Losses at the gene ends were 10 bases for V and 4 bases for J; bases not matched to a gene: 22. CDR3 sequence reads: CATQESRRGRGVYEQYF. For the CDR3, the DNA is TGTGCCACCCAAGAGTCGCGCCGCGGCCGGGGGGTTTACGAGCAGTACTTC.

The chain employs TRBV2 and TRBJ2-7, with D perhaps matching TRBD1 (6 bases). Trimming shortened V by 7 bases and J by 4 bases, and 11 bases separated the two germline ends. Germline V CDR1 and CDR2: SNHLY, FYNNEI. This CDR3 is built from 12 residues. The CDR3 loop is CASKTGIYEQYF. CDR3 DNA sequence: TGTGCCAGCAAAACAGGGATTTACGAGCAGTACTTC. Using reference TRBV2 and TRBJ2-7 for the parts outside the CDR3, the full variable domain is EPEVTQTPSHQVTQMGQEVILRCVPISNHLYFYWYRQILGQKVEFLVSFYNNEISEKSEIFDDQFSVERPDGSNFTLKIRSTKLEDSAMYFCASKTGIYEQYFGPGTRLTVT.

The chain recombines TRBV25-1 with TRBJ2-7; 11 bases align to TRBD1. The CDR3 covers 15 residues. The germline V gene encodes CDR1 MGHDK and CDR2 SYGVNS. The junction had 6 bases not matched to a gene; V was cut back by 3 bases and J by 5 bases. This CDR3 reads CASSDPGQGVHEQYF. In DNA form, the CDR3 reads TGTGCCAGCAGTGATCCGGGACAGGGGGTCCACGAGCAGTACTTC.

The CDR3 sequence: CATSRANTGELFF. CDR3 DNA sequence: TGTGCCACCAGCAGAGCAAACACCGGGGAGCTGTTTTTT. The genes are TRBV15 and TRBJ2-2; D is ambiguous. This CDR3 has 13 residues. Trimming left V 1 base short and J 2 bases short, with 2 bases between. From germline, CDR1 is LNHNV and CDR2 YYDKDF (reference sequence).

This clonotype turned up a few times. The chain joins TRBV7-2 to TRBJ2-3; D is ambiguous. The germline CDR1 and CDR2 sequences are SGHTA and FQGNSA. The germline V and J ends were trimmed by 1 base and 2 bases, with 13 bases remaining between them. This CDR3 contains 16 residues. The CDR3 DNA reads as TGTGCCAGCAGCTTAGGTCGAACATATATCACAGATACGCAGTATTTT. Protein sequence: CASSLGRTYITDTQYF. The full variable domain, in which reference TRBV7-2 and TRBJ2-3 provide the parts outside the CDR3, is GAGVSQSPSNKVTEKGKDVELRCDPISGHTALYWYRQSLGQGLEFLIYFQGNSAPDKSGLPSDRFSAERTGGSVSTLTIQRTQQEDSAVYLCASSLGRTYITDTQYFGPGTRLTVL.

CDR3 sequence reads: CASSLTMTGRSWYF. Here the CDR3 DNA reads TGTGCCAGCAGTTTAACTATGACAGGCAGAAGCTGGTATTTT. This chain links TRBV12-3 or TRBV12-4 with TRBJ2-3, with D maybe TRBD1 (6 bases). This CDR3 region has 14 residues. V lost 2 bases and J 14 bases, leaving 20 bases between the germline ends.

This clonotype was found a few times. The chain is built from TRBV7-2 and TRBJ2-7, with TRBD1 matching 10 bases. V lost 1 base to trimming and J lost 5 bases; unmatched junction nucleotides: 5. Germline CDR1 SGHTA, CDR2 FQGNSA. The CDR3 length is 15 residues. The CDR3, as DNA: TGTGCCAGCAGCTTAGTAGGGGACAGGGGCCACGAGCAGTACTTC. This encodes CASSLVGDRGHEQYF.

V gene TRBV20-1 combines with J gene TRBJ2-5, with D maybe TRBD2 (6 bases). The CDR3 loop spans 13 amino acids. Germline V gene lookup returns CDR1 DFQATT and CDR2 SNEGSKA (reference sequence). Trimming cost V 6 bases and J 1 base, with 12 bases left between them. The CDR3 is CSATGLTQETQYF. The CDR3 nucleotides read TGCAGTGCAACTGGACTAACCCAAGAGACCCAGTACTTC.

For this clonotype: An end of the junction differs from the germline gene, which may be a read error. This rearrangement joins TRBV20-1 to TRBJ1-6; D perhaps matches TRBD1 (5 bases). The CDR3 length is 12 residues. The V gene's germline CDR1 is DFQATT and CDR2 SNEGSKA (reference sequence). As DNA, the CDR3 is TGCAGTGCTATGTTAGGGGATTCACCCCTTCACTTT. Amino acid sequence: CSAMLGDSPLHF.

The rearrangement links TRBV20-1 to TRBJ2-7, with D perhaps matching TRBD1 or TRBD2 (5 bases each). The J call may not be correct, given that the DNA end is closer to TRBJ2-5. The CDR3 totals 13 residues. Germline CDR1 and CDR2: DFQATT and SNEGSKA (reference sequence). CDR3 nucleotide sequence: TGCAGTGCTAGCGGGGCGCCTCGGGAGACCCAGTACTTC. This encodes CSASGAPRETQYF.

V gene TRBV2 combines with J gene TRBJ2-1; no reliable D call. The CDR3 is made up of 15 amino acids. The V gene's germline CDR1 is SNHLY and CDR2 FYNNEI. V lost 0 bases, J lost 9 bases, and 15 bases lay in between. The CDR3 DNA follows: TGTGCCAGCAGTGAAGCTCTCGCAGGTTTCGGTGAGCAGTTCTTC. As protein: CASSEALAGFGEQFF.

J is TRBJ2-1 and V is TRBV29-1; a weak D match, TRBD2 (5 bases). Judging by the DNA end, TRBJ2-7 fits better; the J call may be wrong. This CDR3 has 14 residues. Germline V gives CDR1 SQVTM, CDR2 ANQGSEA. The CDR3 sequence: CSVVVGVDYNEQYF. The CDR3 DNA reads TGCAGCGTTGTTGTTGGGGTTGACTACAATGAGCAGTACTTC.

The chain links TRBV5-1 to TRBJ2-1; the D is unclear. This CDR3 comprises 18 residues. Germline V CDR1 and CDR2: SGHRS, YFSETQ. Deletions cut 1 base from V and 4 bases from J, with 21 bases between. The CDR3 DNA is TGCGCCAGCAGCTTGATGGCAACGACCGGTGGCCTTTACAATGAGCAGTTCTTC. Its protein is CASSLMATTGGLYNEQFF.

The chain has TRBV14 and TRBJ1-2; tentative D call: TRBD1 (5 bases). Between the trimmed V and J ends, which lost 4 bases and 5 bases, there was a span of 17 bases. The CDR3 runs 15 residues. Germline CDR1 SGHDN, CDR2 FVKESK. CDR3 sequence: CASSRVGTREYGYTF. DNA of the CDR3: TGTGCCAGCAGCCGGGTTGGGACCAGGGAATATGGCTACACCTTC.

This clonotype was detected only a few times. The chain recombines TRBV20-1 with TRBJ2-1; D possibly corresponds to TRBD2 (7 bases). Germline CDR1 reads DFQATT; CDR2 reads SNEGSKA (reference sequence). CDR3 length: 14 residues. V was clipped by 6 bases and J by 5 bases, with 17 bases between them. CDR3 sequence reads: CSASTWGGHNEQFF. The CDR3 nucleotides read TGCAGTGCCTCCACTTGGGGGGGCCACAATGAGCAGTTCTTC.

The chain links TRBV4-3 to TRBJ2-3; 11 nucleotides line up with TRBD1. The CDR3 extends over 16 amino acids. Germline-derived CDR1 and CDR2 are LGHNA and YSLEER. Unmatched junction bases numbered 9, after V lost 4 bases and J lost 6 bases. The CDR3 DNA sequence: TGCGCCAGCAGCCTCTTGGACAGGGGGCTTCCGGATACGCAGTATTTT. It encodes CASSLLDRGLPDTQYF.

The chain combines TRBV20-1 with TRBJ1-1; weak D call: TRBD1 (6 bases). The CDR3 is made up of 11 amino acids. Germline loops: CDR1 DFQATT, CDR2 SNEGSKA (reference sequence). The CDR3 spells CRTGSITEAFF. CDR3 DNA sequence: TGCAGAACAGGGTCGATCACTGAAGCTTTCTTT.

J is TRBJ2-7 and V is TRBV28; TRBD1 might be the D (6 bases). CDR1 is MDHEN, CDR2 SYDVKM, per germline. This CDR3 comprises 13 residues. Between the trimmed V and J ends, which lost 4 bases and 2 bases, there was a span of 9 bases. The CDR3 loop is CASSSRQAYEQYF. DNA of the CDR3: TGTGCCAGCAGTTCTCGACAGGCCTACGAGCAGTACTTC. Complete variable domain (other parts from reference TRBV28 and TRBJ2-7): DVKVTQSSRYLVKRTGEKVFLECVQDMDHENMFWYRQDPGLGLRLIYFSYDVKMKEKGDIPEGYSVSREKKERFSLILESASTNQTSMYLCASSSRQAYEQYFGPGTRLTVT.

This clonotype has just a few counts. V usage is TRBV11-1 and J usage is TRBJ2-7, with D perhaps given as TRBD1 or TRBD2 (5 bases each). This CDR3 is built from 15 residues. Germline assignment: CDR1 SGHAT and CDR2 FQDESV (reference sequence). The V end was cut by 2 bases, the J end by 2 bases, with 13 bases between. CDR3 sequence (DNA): TGTGCCAGCAGCTTAAGTACCGGGACCGCCTACGAGCAGTACTTC. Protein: CASSLSTGTAYEQYF.